The 16 T cell receptor beta chains below come from one sample, sequenced in a study of Graves' ophthalmopathy and Graves' hyperthyroidism. Using RNA transcripts, the TCR beta CDR3 regions were amplified. RT-PCR was first run with HTBI primers, then multiplex PCR in a second round. TCRdb ran MiXCR on the multiplex PCR reads and lists one entry per CDR3 protein. The sample has under 350,000 distinct CDR3 sequences, about a sixth seen once. Sequenced input: peripheral blood. The receptors here all came from an adult man with Graves' ophthalmopathy.

The table lists this clonotype with many counts. V and J are TRBV19 and TRBJ2-1; D perhaps matches TRBD1 (5 bases). Per the germline V gene, CDR1 is LNHDA and CDR2 is SQIVND (reference sequence). V was clipped by 7 bases and J by 4 bases, with 5 bases between them. The CDR3 length is 11 residues. CDR3 region: CASTGYNEQFF. CDR3 bases: TGTGCCAGTACAGGGTACAATGAGCAGTTCTTC.

This clonotype has at least ten counts. CDR3 DNA: TGTGCCAGCAGGACCAAGGGGGGAAACTATGGCTACACCTTC. Amino acid sequence: CASRTKGGNYGYTF. The V gene is TRBV6-1, the J gene TRBJ1-2, with a tentative D call TRBD1 (6 bases). Between the trimmed V and J ends, which lost 6 bases and 2 bases, there was a span of 13 bases. CDR3 length: 14 amino acids. CDR1 is MNHNS, CDR2 SASEGT, per germline.

This clonotype was observed a few times. Just one base apart from a much larger clone, this may be a read error. The chain links TRBV30 to TRBJ1-2; the D gene is possibly TRBD1 (6 bases). From germline, CDR1 is GTSNPN and CDR2 SVGIG (reference sequence). The germline V and J ends were trimmed by 0 bases and 9 bases, with 17 bases remaining between them. The CDR3 covers 14 residues. The CDR3 reads CAWSVDRTMKSYTF. In DNA form, the CDR3 reads TGTGCCTGGAGTGTCGACAGGACGATGAAGAGCTACACCTTC. The variable domain in full, completed from reference TRBV30 and TRBJ1-2, reads SQTIHQWPATLVQPVGSPLSLECTVEGTSNPNLYWYRQAAGRGLQLLFYSVGIGQISSEVPQNLSASRPQDRQFILSSKKLLLSDSGFYLCAWSVDRTMKSYTFGSGTRLTVV.

This clonotype appeared many times. This chain uses TRBV5-1 with TRBJ2-7, with 10 positions matching TRBD1. Trimming removed 5 bases from V and 5 bases from J; junction bases left unmatched: 1. Germline V gives CDR1 SGHRS, CDR2 YFSETQ. The CDR3 extends over 12 amino acids. The CDR3, as DNA: TGCGCCAGCAGGACAGGGGGCGACGAGCAGTACTTC. Protein: CASRTGGDEQYF.

This clonotype has ten or more counts. The chain carries TRBV6-1 and TRBJ2-7, with TRBD1 matching 9 bases. V was pared by 5 bases and J by 0 bases, with 2 bases of the junction left unmatched. This CDR3 spans 14 amino acids. CDR1 and CDR2 (germline): MNHNS, SASEGT. CDR3 in DNA: TGTGCCAGCAGTCCGGGACAGGGCTCCTACGAGCAGTACTTC. Protein: CASSPGQGSYEQYF.

This clonotype was detected ten times or more. J is TRBJ2-7 and V is TRBV6-1; TRBD2 matches at 8 bases. The CDR3 is made up of 14 amino acids. Germline trimming cut 3 bases from V and 6 bases from J; bases unmatched to any gene: 7. Per germline, CDR1 MNHNS and CDR2 SASEGT. DNA for the CDR3: TGTGCCAGCAGTGAGGGACTAGGGTTGAGCGAGCAGTACTTC. Its translation is CASSEGLGLSEQYF.

This clonotype was recorded many times. CDR3 coding DNA: TGTGCCAGCAGTTCGGACAGGGGGAGGGATGGCTACACCTTC. It encodes CASSSDRGRDGYTF. The V and J genes are TRBV6-5 and TRBJ1-2, with 10 bases fitting TRBD1. This CDR3 is built from 14 residues. Germline CDR1 reads MNHEY; CDR2 reads SVGAGI. Trimming removed 4 bases from V and 6 bases from J; junction bases left unmatched: 5.

This clonotype was recorded at least ten times. The V call is TRBV19, the J call TRBJ2-2, with unresolved D. The length of the CDR3 is 15 residues. Trimming pared 3 bases from V and 4 bases from J, leaving 12 bases between. Looked up from germline, CDR1 is LNHDA and CDR2 is SQIVND (reference sequence). The CDR3 bases are TGTGCCAGTAGTATTGCTAGATCGGTCACCGGGGAGCTGTTTTTT. As protein: CASSIARSVTGELFF.

Concerning this clonotype itself: The junction departs from germline at one end; a sequencing error may be responsible. The CDR3 sequence: CASSPPVLASYEQSF. The CDR3 DNA reads as TGTGCCAGCTCACCACCGGTACTGGCGTCCTACGAGCAGTCCTTC. This chain uses TRBV18 with TRBJ2-7; D unclear. The CDR3 spans 15 residues. From germline, CDR1 is KGHSH and CDR2 LQKENI.

This clonotype was seen repeatedly, ten times or more. The chain is built from TRBV6-1 and TRBJ2-6; 7 nucleotides line up with TRBD1. The CDR3 totals 17 residues. V dropped 3 bases and J dropped 0; count of bases not matched to a gene: 5. Germline lookup yields CDR1 MNHNS and CDR2 SASEGT. CDR3 in amino acids: CASSENRGFSGANVLTF. In DNA, the CDR3 is TGTGCCAGCAGTGAGAACAGGGGTTTCTCTGGGGCCAACGTCCTGACTTTC.

The sample holds a few counts of this clonotype. The chain employs TRBV7-6 and TRBJ2-6; 7 nucleotides align to TRBD1. Trimming took 5 bases from V and 1 from J; bases not matched to a gene: 8. The CDR3 loop spans 17 amino acids. The V gene's germline CDR1 is SGHVS and CDR2 FNYEAQ. CDR3 coding DNA: TGTGCCAGCAGCCGGGGACAGAATGATTCTGGGGCCAACGTCCTGACTTTC. It translates to CASSRGQNDSGANVLTF.

Many counts were recorded for this clonotype. This sequence joins TRBV11-2 and TRBJ2-5; a possible D gene is TRBD1 (7 bases). The germline V and J ends were trimmed by 6 bases and 1 base, with 12 bases remaining between them. Germline CDR1 reads SGHAT; CDR2 reads FQNNGV. The CDR3 runs 14 residues. This CDR3 reads CASRAGQLQETQYF. DNA of the CDR3: TGTGCCAGCAGGGCGGGACAGCTCCAAGAGACCCAGTACTTC.

The V and J genes are TRBV12-3 or TRBV12-4 and TRBJ1-2; D uncertain. The CDR3 totals 15 residues. The germline V and J ends were trimmed by 1 base and 7 bases, with 16 bases remaining between them. CDR3 sequence (DNA): TGTGCCAGCAGTTTAGGGTGGGTTGGTGTAGGTGGCTACACCTTC. The encoded protein is CASSLGWVGVGGYTF.

This clonotype was observed many times. The V call is TRBV6-5, the J call TRBJ2-7; 8 bases are a match to TRBD1. The CDR3 extends over 15 amino acids. After removal of 5 bases from V and 3 bases from J, the junction contained 9 bases not matched to a gene. CDR1 and CDR2 (germline): MNHEY, SVGAGI. As DNA, the CDR3 is TGTGCCAGCAGTACCCCGAACAGGGGGAGCTACGAGCAGTACTTC. It codes for CASSTPNRGSYEQYF.

This clonotype occurred many times. The chain employs TRBV6-1 and TRBJ1-2; D gene unclear. With 1 base removed from V and 2 bases from J, the gap between germline ends came to 8 bases. CDR3 size: 14 residues. Germline assignment: CDR1 MNHNS and CDR2 SASEGT. CDR3 loop: CASSEVFANYGYTF. The CDR3 DNA follows: TGTGCCAGCAGTGAAGTTTTCGCCAACTATGGCTACACCTTC.

The chain has TRBV6-1 and TRBJ1-2, with no clear D. The germline V gene encodes CDR1 MNHNS and CDR2 SASEGT. The CDR3 length is 16 residues. V was shortened by 2 bases and J by 4 bases, with 17 bases between the two germline ends. CDR3 sequence reads: CASSEFRSVKVYGYTF. The CDR3 DNA follows: TGTGCCAGCAGTGAATTTCGGTCAGTCAAGGTCTATGGCTACACCTTC.